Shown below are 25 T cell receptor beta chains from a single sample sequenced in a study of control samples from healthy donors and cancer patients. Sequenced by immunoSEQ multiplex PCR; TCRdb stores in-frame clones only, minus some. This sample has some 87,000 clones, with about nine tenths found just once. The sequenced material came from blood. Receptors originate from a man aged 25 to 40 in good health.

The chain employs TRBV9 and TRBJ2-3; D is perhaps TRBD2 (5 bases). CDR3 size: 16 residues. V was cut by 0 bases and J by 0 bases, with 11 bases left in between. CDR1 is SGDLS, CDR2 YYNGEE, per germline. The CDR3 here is CASSVDPSLSTDTQYF. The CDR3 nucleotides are TGTGCCAGCAGCGTAGACCCTAGCCTTAGCACAGATACGCAGTATTTT. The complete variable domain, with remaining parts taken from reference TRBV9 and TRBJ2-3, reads DSGVTQTPKHLITATGQRVTLRCSPRSGDLSVYWYQQSLDQGLQFLIQYYNGEERAKGNILERFSAQQFPDLHSELNLSSLELGDSALYFCASSVDPSLSTDTQYFGPGTRLTVL.

The CDR3 DNA reads TGTGCCAGCAGCCCGGGACCCGATAACAATGAGCAGTTCTTC. This codes for CASSPGPDNNEQFF. The V gene is TRBV7-3, the J gene TRBJ2-1, with D perhaps being TRBD1 or TRBD2 (5 bases each). V gave up 5 bases and J gave up 5 bases, with 13 bases separating them. CDR1 SGHTA and CDR2 FQGTGA come from the germline V gene. The CDR3 is made up of 14 amino acids.

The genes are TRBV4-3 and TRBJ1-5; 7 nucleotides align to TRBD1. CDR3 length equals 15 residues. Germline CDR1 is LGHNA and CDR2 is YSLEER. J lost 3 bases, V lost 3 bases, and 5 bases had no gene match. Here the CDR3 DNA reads TGCGCCAGCAGCCAGGGGGACAGCTACAATCAGCCCCAGCATTTT. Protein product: CASSQGDSYNQPQHF.

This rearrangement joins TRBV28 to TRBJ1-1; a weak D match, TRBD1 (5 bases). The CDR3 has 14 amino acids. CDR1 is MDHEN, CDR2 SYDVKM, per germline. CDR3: CALKVGARNTEAFF. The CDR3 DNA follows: TGTGCGTTAAAGGTCGGGGCGCGGAACACTGAAGCTTTCTTT. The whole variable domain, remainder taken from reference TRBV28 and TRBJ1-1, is DVKVTQSSRYLVKRTGEKVFLECVQDMDHENMFWYRQDPGLGLRLIYFSYDVKMKEKGDIPEGYSVSREKKERFSLILESASTNQTSMYLCALKVGARNTEAFFGQGTRLTVV.

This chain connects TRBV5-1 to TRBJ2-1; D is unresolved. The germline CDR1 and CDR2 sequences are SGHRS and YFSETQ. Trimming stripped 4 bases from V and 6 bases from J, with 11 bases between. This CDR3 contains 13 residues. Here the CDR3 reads CASSRPGSNEQFF. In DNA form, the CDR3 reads TGCGCCAGCAGCCGCCCCGGCAGCAATGAGCAGTTCTTC.

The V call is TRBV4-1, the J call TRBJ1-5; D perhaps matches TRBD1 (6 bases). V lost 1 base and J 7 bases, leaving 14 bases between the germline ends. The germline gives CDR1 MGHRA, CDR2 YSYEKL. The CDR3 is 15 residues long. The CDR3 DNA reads TGCGCCAGCAGCCAAGGGGCGGGGGCGAGACAGCCCCAGCATTTT. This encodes CASSQGAGARQPQHF.

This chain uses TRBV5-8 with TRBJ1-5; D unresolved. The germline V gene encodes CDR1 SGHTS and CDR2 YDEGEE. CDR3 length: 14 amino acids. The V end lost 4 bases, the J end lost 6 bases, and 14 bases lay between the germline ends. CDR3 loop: CASSTRAASQPQHF. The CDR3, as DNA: TGTGCCAGCAGCACCCGAGCGGCAAGTCAGCCCCAGCATTTT.

Written as DNA, the CDR3 is TGTGCCAGCAGCTTGGCCGACAGGCCGATATCCACAGATACGCAGTATTTT. It is translated as CASSLADRPISTDTQYF. The chain recombines TRBV5-8 with TRBJ2-3, with D tentatively TRBD1 (6 bases). The V gene lost 0 bases and the J gene lost 2 bases, with 16 bases spanning the gap. Germline V gene lookup returns CDR1 SGHTS and CDR2 YDEGEE. The CDR3 is 17 residues long. Variable domain in full (rest from reference TRBV5-8 and TRBJ2-3): EAGVTQSPTHLIKTRGQQATLRCSPISGHTSVYWYQQALGLGLQFLLWYDEGEERNRGNFPPRFSGRQFPNYSSELNVNALELEDSALYLCASSLADRPISTDTQYFGPGTRLTVL.

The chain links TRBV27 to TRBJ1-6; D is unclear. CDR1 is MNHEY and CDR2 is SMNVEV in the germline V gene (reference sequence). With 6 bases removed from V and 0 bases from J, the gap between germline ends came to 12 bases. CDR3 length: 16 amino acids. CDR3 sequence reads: CASRADRSSYNSPLHF. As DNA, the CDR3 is TGTGCCAGCAGGGCCGACCGGAGCTCCTATAATTCACCCCTCCACTTT.

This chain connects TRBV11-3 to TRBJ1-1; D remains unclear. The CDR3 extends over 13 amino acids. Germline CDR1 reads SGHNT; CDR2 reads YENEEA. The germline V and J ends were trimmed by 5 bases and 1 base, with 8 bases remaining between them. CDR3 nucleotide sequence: TGTGCCAGCAGCCCAAGAGGGAACACTGAAGCTTTCTTT. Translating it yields CASSPRGNTEAFF.

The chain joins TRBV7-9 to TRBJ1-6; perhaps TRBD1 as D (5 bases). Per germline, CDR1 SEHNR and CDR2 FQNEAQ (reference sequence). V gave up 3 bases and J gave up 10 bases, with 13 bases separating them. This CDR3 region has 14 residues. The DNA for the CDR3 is TGTGCCAGCAGCTTCGGGGCCCAGGGATCACCCCTCCACTTT. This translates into CASSFGAQGSPLHF.

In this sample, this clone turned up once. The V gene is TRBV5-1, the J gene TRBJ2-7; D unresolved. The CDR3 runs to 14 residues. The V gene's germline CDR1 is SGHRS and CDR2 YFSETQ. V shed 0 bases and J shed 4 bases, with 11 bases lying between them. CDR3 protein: CASSLAPGEYEQYF. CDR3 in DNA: TGCGCCAGCAGCTTGGCTCCGGGTGAATACGAGCAGTACTTC.

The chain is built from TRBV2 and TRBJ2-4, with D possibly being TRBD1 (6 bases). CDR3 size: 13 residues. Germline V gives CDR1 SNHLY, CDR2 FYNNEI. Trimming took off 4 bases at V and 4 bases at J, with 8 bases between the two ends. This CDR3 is CASSADSKNIQYF. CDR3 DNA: TGTGCCAGCAGTGCGGACAGTAAAAACATTCAGTACTTC.

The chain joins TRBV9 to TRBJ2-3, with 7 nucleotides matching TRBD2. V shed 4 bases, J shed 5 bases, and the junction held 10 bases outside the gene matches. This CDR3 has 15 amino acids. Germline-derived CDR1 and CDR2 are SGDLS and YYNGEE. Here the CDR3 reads CASSPRTGEGDTQYF. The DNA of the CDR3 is TGTGCCAGCAGCCCCCGGACGGGGGAGGGAGATACGCAGTATTTT. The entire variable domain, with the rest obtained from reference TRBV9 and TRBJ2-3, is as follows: DSGVTQTPKHLITATGQRVTLRCSPRSGDLSVYWYQQSLDQGLQFLIQYYNGEERAKGNILERFSAQQFPDLHSELNLSSLELGDSALYFCASSPRTGEGDTQYFGPGTRLTVL.

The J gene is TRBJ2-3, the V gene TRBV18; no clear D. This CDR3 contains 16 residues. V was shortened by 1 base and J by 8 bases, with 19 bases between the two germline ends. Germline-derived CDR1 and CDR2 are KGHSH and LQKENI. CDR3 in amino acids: CASSPLDPATRVTQYF. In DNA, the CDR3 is TGTGCCAGCTCACCACTTGACCCTGCCACACGGGTTACGCAGTATTTT.

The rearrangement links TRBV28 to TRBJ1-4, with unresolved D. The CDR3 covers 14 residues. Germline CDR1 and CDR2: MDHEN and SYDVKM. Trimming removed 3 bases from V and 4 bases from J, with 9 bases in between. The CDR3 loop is CASSFGFFNEKLFF. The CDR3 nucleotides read TGTGCCAGCAGTTTCGGGTTCTTTAATGAAAAACTGTTTTTT. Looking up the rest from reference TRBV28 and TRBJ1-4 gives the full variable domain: DVKVTQSSRYLVKRTGEKVFLECVQDMDHENMFWYRQDPGLGLRLIYFSYDVKMKEKGDIPEGYSVSREKKERFSLILESASTNQTSMYLCASSFGFFNEKLFFGSGTQLSVL.

CDR3 amino acids: CASSSTGGNSPLHF. For the CDR3, the DNA is TGTGCCAGCAGCTCGACAGGGGGCAATTCACCCCTCCACTTT. The chain employs TRBV7-9 and TRBJ1-6; 10 bases match TRBD1. The germline V gene has CDR1 SEHNR and CDR2 FQNEAQ (reference sequence). V lost 4 bases to trimming and J lost 7 bases; unmatched junction nucleotides: 1. The CDR3 has 14 amino acids.

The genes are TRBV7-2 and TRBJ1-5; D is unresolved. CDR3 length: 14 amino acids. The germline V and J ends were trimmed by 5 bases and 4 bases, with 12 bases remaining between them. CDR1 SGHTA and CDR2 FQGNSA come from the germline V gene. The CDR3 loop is CASSRYPGNQPQHF. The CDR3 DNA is TGTGCCAGCAGCCGTTATCCCGGGAATCAGCCCCAGCATTTT.

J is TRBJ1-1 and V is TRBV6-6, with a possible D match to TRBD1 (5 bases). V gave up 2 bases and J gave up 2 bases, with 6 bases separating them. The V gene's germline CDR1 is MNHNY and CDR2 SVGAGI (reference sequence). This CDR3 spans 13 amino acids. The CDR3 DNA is TGTGCCAGCAGTTACGGGGGTAACACTGAAGCTTTCTTT. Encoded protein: CASSYGGNTEAFF.

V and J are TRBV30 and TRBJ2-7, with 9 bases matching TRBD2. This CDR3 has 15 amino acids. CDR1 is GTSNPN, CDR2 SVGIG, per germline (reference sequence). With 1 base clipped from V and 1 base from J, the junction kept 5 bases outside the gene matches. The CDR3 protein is CAWSGMRGGSYEQYF. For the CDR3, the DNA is TGTGCCTGGAGTGGTATGCGGGGGGGGTCCTACGAGCAGTACTTC.

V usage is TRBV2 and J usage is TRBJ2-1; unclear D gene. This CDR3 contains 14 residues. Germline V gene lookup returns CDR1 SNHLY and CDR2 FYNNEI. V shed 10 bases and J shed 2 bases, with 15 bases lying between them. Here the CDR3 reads CATAPQATYNEQFF. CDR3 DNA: TGTGCCACAGCACCACAAGCGACCTACAATGAGCAGTTCTTC.

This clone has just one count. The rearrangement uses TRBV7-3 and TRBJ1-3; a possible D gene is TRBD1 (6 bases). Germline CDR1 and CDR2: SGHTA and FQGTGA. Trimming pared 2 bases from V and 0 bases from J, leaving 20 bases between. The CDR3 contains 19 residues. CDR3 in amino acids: CASSLGIGGATGSGNTIYF. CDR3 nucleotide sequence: TGTGCCAGCAGCTTAGGCATTGGGGGCGCGACGGGCTCTGGAAACACCATATATTTT.

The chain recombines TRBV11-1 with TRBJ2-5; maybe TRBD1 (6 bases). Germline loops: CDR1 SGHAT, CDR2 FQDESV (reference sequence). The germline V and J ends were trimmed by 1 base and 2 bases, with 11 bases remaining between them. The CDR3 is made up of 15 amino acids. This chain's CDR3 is CASSLGTVMQETQYF. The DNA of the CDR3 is TGTGCCAGCAGCTTAGGGACAGTAATGCAAGAGACCCAGTACTTC.

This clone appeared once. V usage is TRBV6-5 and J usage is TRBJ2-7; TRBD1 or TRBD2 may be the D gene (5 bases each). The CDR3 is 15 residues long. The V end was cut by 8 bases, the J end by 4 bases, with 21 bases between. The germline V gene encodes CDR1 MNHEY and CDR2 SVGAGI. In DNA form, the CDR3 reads TGTGCCAGCGGGGGTAGACGGGACCCTCCTTACGAGCAGTACTTC. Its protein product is CASGGRRDPPYEQYF.

As DNA, the CDR3 is TGTGCCAGCAGCGGACAGGGGAACACTGAAGCTTTCTTT. This encodes CASSGQGNTEAFF. This chain links TRBV6-5 with TRBJ1-1; 8 bases are a match to TRBD1. Germline V gene sequence: CDR1 MNHEY, CDR2 SVGAGI. The length of the CDR3 is 13 residues. V lost 6 bases and J lost 1; bases outside the gene matches: 1.